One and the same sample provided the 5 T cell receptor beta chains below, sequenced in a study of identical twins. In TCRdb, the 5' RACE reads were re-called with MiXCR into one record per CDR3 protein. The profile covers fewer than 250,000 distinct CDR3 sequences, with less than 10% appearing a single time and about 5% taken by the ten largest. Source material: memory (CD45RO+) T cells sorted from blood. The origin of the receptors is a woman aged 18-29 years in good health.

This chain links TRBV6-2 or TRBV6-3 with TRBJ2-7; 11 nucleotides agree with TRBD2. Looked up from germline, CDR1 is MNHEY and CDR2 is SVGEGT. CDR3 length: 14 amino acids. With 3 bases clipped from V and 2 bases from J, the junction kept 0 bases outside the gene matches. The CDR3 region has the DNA TGTGCCAGCAGTTATAGCGGGAGGGCCTACGAGCAGTACTTC. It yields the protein CASSYSGRAYEQYF.

CDR3 sequence reads: CASSEVGGPQAPLHF. The CDR3 bases are TGTGCCAGCAGTGAAGTGGGGGGACCTCAGGCACCCCTCCACTTT. The chain is built from TRBV6-1 and TRBJ1-6; possible D gene TRBD1, 5 bases. V was shortened by 1 base and J by 11 bases, with 15 bases between the two germline ends. Germline loops: CDR1 MNHNS, CDR2 SASEGT. CDR3 length: 15 amino acids.

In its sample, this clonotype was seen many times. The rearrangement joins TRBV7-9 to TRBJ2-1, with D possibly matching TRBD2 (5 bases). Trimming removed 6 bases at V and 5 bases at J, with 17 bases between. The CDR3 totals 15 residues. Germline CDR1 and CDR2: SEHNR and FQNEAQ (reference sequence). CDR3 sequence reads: CASSQSGGLHNEQFF. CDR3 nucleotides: TGTGCCAGCAGTCAAAGCGGCGGACTGCACAATGAGCAGTTCTTC. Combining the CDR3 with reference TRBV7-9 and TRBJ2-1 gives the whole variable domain DTGVSQNPRHKITKRGQNVTFRCDPISEHNRLYWYRQTLGQGPEFLTYFQNEAQLEKSRLLSDRFSAERPKGSFSTLEIQRTEQGDSAMYLCASSQSGGLHNEQFFGPGTRLTVL.

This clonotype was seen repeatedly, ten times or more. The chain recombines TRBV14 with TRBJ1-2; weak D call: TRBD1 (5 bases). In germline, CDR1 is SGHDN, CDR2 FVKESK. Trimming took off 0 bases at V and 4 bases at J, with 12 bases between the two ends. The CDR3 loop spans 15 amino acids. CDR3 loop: CASSQDPDRIYGYTF. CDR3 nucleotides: TGTGCCAGCAGCCAAGACCCAGACAGAATCTATGGCTACACCTTC.

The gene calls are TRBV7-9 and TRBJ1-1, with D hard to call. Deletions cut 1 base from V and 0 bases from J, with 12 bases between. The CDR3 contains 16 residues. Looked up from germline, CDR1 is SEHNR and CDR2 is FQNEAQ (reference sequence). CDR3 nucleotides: TGTGCCAGCAGCTTAGGCGTTAGCTCCGTGAACACTGAAGCTTTCTTT. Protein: CASSLGVSSVNTEAFF.